A single sample is the source of the 16 T cell receptor beta chains below, sequenced in a study of T cell repertoires in cytomegalovirus infection. These receptors have no identified antigens. In TCRdb, the reads were re-called with MiXCR into one record per CDR3 protein. The sample yields roughly 500,000 distinct CDR3 sequences, under 55% seen once. The sequences come from cultured PBMCs, collected from culture after CMV antigen stimulation. The receptors shown here come from a human donor in good health (CMV status not recorded). Some clones in this sample may be carry-over from other donors' samples.

This chain links TRBV12-3 or TRBV12-4 with TRBJ2-1; D gene ambiguous. Trimming pared 3 bases from V and 4 bases from J, leaving 10 bases between. The length of the CDR3 is 14 residues. CDR3 coding DNA: TGTGCCAGCAGTTTCGGGTCGACTTACAATGAGCAGTTCTTC. It specifies CASSFGSTYNEQFF.

Only a few counts were recorded for this clonotype. This rearrangement joins TRBV6-8 to TRBJ2-6; tentative D call: TRBD1 (6 bases). The V gene's germline CDR1 is MNHGY and CDR2 SAAAGT. V shed 6 bases and J shed 2 bases, with 11 bases lying between them. The CDR3 length is 15 residues. The CDR3 sequence: CASRIGTPGANVLTF. The CDR3 bases are TGTGCCAGCAGAATCGGGACACCTGGGGCCAACGTCCTGACTTTC.

The gene calls are TRBV5-1 and TRBJ2-3; no reliable D call. Germline V gene sequence: CDR1 SGHRS, CDR2 YFSETQ. Trimming stripped 0 bases from V and 2 bases from J, with 7 bases between. The CDR3 extends over 14 amino acids. The DNA for the CDR3 is TGCGCCAGCAGCTTGGCTAGAGACACAGATACGCAGTATTTT. Its protein is CASSLARDTDTQYF.

This clonotype was counted between two and nine times. The rearrangement uses TRBV6-5 and TRBJ1-1; 9 bases fit TRBD1. Germline CDR1 is MNHEY and CDR2 is SVGAGI. Trimming removed 0 bases from V and 10 bases from J; junction bases left unmatched: 3. The CDR3 extends over 13 amino acids. The CDR3 sequence: CASSYSMDRGAFF. The CDR3 bases are TGTGCCAGCAGTTACTCGATGGACAGGGGAGCTTTCTTT.

The sample holds one count of this clonotype. The V call is TRBV27, the J call TRBJ1-5; 7 bases align to TRBD1. CDR1 and CDR2 from the germline V gene are MNHEY and SMNVEV (reference sequence). The CDR3 covers 17 residues. Trimming at V came to 10 bases and at J to 0 bases, leaving 15 bases not matched to a gene. For the CDR3, the DNA is TGTGCCAACCTCTTCGGACAGGAAAAGAATAGCAATCAGCCCCAGCATTTT. It is translated as CANLFGQEKNSNQPQHF.

The chain carries TRBV6-8 and TRBJ2-7; the D gene is possibly TRBD1 (6 bases). The CDR3 runs to 15 residues. Per germline, CDR1 MNHGY and CDR2 SAAAGT. The V end was cut by 4 bases, the J end by 1 base, with 14 bases between. The CDR3 coding sequence is TGTGCCAGCAGTTCGCACGGGACACTATCCTACGAGCAGTACTTC. Translated: CASSSHGTLSYEQYF.

The genes are TRBV7-8 and TRBJ2-3; TRBD2 matches 9 bases. The CDR3 runs 15 residues. The V gene's germline CDR1 is SGHVS and CDR2 FQNEAQ. Trimming removed 5 bases from V and 5 bases from J; junction bases left unmatched: 8. CDR3 residues: CASSTGLAKVDTQYF. As DNA, the CDR3 is TGTGCCAGCAGCACCGGACTAGCGAAAGTAGATACGCAGTATTTT.

This rearrangement joins TRBV20-1 to TRBJ1-1, with a weak D call TRBD1 (6 bases). The germline V and J ends were trimmed by 4 bases and 1 base, with 28 bases remaining between them. Germline CDR1 DFQATT, CDR2 SNEGSKA (reference sequence). The CDR3 is 19 amino acids. The CDR3 region is CSATRGGGPRRYSNTEAFF. The DNA for the CDR3 is TGCAGTGCTACACGGGGGGGGGGGCCTCGGAGGTACTCGAACACTGAAGCTTTCTTT.

This sequence joins TRBV7-9 and TRBJ2-1, with D possibly matching TRBD2 (6 bases). This CDR3 region has 14 residues. Per germline, CDR1 SEHNR and CDR2 FQNEAQ (reference sequence). V lost 5 bases, J lost 5 bases, and 13 bases lay in between. The CDR3 DNA is TGTGCCAGCAGCGTCGGGACTTACGACAATGAGCAGTTCTTC. Residues: CASSVGTYDNEQFF.

This chain's CDR3 is CSALEGWEYEQYF. The CDR3 DNA reads as TGCAGTGCTCTAGAGGGGTGGGAGTACGAGCAGTACTTC. This rearrangement joins TRBV20-1 to TRBJ2-7; D assignment may be TRBD1 or TRBD2 (5 bases each). Looked up from germline, CDR1 is DFQATT and CDR2 is SNEGSKA (reference sequence). Trimming removed 5 bases from V and 4 bases from J, with 15 bases in between. This CDR3 has 13 residues.

The chain joins TRBV13 to TRBJ1-4; 8 positions match TRBD1. This CDR3 is 15 amino acids long. Germline loops: CDR1 PRHDT, CDR2 FYEKMQ (reference sequence). V dropped 5 bases and J dropped 7; count of bases not matched to a gene: 9. The CDR3 loop is CASSPRDRRGEKLFF. For the CDR3, the DNA is TGTGCCAGCAGCCCCCGGGACAGGAGGGGTGAAAAACTGTTTTTT.

The rearrangement uses TRBV10-3 and TRBJ2-5, with D possibly matching TRBD1 (5 bases). V was trimmed by 0 bases and J by 5 bases, leaving 13 bases between them. CDR1 is ENHRY and CDR2 is SYGVKD in the germline V gene. This CDR3 comprises 15 residues. CDR3 sequence: CAISESGAGLETQYF. CDR3 nucleotide sequence: TGTGCCATCAGTGAGTCAGGGGCAGGGCTGGAGACCCAGTACTTC.

The chain employs TRBV19 and TRBJ2-2; TRBD1 aligns across 8 bases. Trimming at V came to 6 bases and at J to 3 bases, leaving 12 bases not matched to a gene. CDR1 is LNHDA and CDR2 is SQIVND in the germline V gene (reference sequence). This CDR3 has 17 residues. The CDR3 DNA reads TGTGCCAGTAGCCCACCGTCCTACAGGGGGGACACCGGGGAGCTGTTTTTT. Translated, it gives CASSPPSYRGDTGELFF.

The chain recombines TRBV14 with TRBJ1-2; D is unclear. CDR3 length equals 10 residues. CDR1 is SGHDN and CDR2 is FVKESK in the germline V gene. V lost 6 bases, J lost 4 bases, and 3 bases lay in between. CDR3 nucleotide sequence: TGTGCCAGCAGAACCTATGGCTACACCTTC. Translating gives CASRTYGYTF. The full variable domain, its missing parts supplied by reference TRBV14 and TRBJ1-2, is EAGVTQFPSHSVIEKGQTVTLRCDPISGHDNLYWYRRVMGKEIKFLLHFVKESKQDESGMPNNRFLAERTGGTYSTLKVQPAELEDSGVYFCASRTYGYTFGSGTRLTVV.

The chain couples TRBV19 to TRBJ2-5, with D unresolved. CDR3 length equals 13 residues. Trimming took 5 bases from V and 5 from J, leaving 12 bases between them. Germline V gene data show CDR1 as LNHDA and CDR2 as SQIVND (reference sequence). CDR3 loop: CASSLGPAETQYF. The CDR3 coding sequence is TGTGCCAGTAGTTTAGGGCCCGCGGAGACCCAGTACTTC. The entire variable domain, with the rest obtained from reference TRBV19 and TRBJ2-5, is as follows: DGGITQSPKYLFRKEGQNVTLSCEQNLNHDAMYWYRQDPGQGLRLIYYSQIVNDFQKGDIAEGYSVSREKKESFPLTVTSAQKNPTAFYLCASSLGPAETQYFGPGTRLLVL.

A few counts support this clonotype. The genes are TRBV6-4 and TRBJ1-2, with TRBD1 as a possible D gene (6 bases). Germline CDR1 MRHNA, CDR2 SNTAGT. CDR3 length equals 14 residues. The V end was cut by 4 bases, the J end by 4 bases, with 13 bases between. CDR3 protein: CASSATGDSYGYTF. CDR3 DNA sequence: TGTGCCAGCAGTGCGACAGGCGATAGCTATGGCTACACCTTC.